Presented here are 17 T cell receptor beta chains from one specimen sequenced in a study of T-cell memory formation after mild COVID-19. TCRdb fed the 5' RACE reads into MiXCR, producing one record per CDR3 protein. The data contain about 150,000 distinct CDR3 sequences, roughly 14% of them singletons. Sequenced material: PBMCs or a T cell subset sorted from them (not recorded which). The source is an adult woman who had mild COVID-19 (a few samples of this study predate the infection). Cell type and time point are not known.

This clonotype was seen repeatedly, ten times or more. V is TRBV11-2 and J is TRBJ1-1; 11 bases agree with TRBD1. The CDR3 extends over 16 amino acids. The V gene end was trimmed by 6 bases and the J gene end by 1 base; junction bases not matched to a gene: 7. CDR1 and CDR2 (germline): SGHAT, FQNNGV. Here the CDR3 reads CASRNSGTGGNTEAFF. The CDR3 DNA reads TGTGCCAGCAGAAACTCCGGGACAGGGGGGAACACTGAAGCTTTCTTT.

This clonotype was counted a few times. The chain links TRBV3-1 to TRBJ2-1, with 9 bases identical to TRBD2. This CDR3 region has 16 residues. J gave up 8 bases and V 0 bases, and 8 bases lay outside the gene matches. Looked up from germline, CDR1 is LGHDT and CDR2 is YNNKEL (reference sequence). The CDR3 nucleotides are TGTGCCAGCAGCCAAGATTCCAGCGGGGGGATCCATGAGCAGTTCTTC. Translation gives CASSQDSSGGIHEQFF.

The table lists this clonotype with a few counts. The rearrangement uses TRBV6-5 and TRBJ1-2; possible D gene TRBD1, 5 bases. V lost 7 bases, J lost 4 bases, and 16 bases lay in between. CDR3 size: 14 residues. Per germline, CDR1 MNHEY and CDR2 SVGAGI. The CDR3 region is CASKGQGSSYGYTF. In DNA form, the CDR3 reads TGTGCCAGCAAAGGGCAGGGCAGTAGCTATGGCTACACCTTC.

The chain combines TRBV18 with TRBJ1-1; unclear D gene. The CDR3 has 12 amino acids. Germline V gene data show CDR1 as KGHSH and CDR2 as LQKENI. Trimming shortened V by 0 bases and J by 6 bases, and 5 bases separated the two germline ends. Here the CDR3 DNA reads TGTGCCAGCTCACCACCGAGGGCTGAAGCTTTCTTT. It codes for CASSPPRAEAFF.

There are a few counts of this clonotype. The chain has TRBV27 and TRBJ2-7, with D perhaps TRBD1 (6 bases). This CDR3 is 13 amino acids long. Germline CDR1 is MNHEY and CDR2 is SMNVEV (reference sequence). V was cut by 6 bases and J by 3 bases, with 12 bases left in between. The CDR3 protein is CASSPLTGYEQYF. The CDR3 DNA follows: TGTGCCAGCAGCCCACTGACAGGCTACGAGCAGTACTTC.

This clonotype was observed many times. The J gene is TRBJ2-5, the V gene TRBV20-1; D is ambiguous. Germline CDR1 is DFQATT and CDR2 is SNEGSKA (reference sequence). Trimming left V 3 bases short and J 2 bases short, with 10 bases between. This CDR3 is 13 amino acids long. This CDR3 is CSARYGLQETQYF. The CDR3 nucleotides are TGCAGTGCTAGGTACGGCCTTCAAGAGACCCAGTACTTC.

V is TRBV30 and J is TRBJ1-2; D call uncertain. Germline CDR1 is GTSNPN and CDR2 is SVGIG (reference sequence). Trimming removed 0 bases from V and 5 bases from J, with 13 bases in between. The CDR3 extends over 14 amino acids. The CDR3, as DNA: TGTGCCTGGAGTGTACCGGCCTTTTCGTATGGCTACACCTTC. This gives the protein CAWSVPAFSYGYTF.

The chain links TRBV7-9 to TRBJ2-5, with D unclear. Looked up from germline, CDR1 is SEHNR and CDR2 is FQNEAQ (reference sequence). The CDR3 is 13 residues long. Trimming removed 4 bases at V and 2 bases at J, with 8 bases between. The CDR3 protein is CASSYSWQETQYF. Here the CDR3 DNA reads TGTGCCAGCAGCTACTCATGGCAAGAGACCCAGTACTTC.

The chain links TRBV19 to TRBJ1-2, with D tentatively TRBD1 (6 bases). Germline CDR1 is LNHDA and CDR2 is SQIVND (reference sequence). Trimming took off 5 bases at V and 6 bases at J, with 19 bases between the two ends. The CDR3 consists of 15 residues. CDR3 amino acids: CASSPSRDKVDGYTF. The CDR3 DNA sequence: TGTGCCAGTAGTCCGTCCCGGGACAAGGTGGATGGCTACACCTTC.

This clonotype has a handful of counts. This chain uses TRBV6-5 with TRBJ2-6; D may match TRBD1 or TRBD2 (5 bases each). V shed 8 bases and J shed 0 bases, with 17 bases lying between them. The CDR3 loop spans 17 amino acids. Germline CDR1 and CDR2: MNHEY and SVGAGI. In DNA, the CDR3 is TGTGCCAGCTCCCTCCGGGGCCGAAGCTCTGGGGCCAACGTCCTGACTTTC. This sequence encodes CASSLRGRSSGANVLTF.

The chain combines TRBV9 with TRBJ1-1; no clear D. Deletions cut 0 bases from V and 1 base from J, with 7 bases between. The CDR3 length is 14 residues. From germline, CDR1 is SGDLS and CDR2 YYNGEE. Written as DNA, the CDR3 is TGTGCCAGCAGCGTAGGATCAGGGAACACTGAAGCTTTCTTT. Translating it yields CASSVGSGNTEAFF.

The chain couples TRBV7-9 to TRBJ2-1; 7 positions agree with TRBD2. The CDR3 is made up of 16 amino acids. V lost 4 bases to trimming and J lost 0 bases; unmatched junction nucleotides: 6. Germline CDR1 is SEHNR and CDR2 is FQNEAQ (reference sequence). CDR3 region: CASSSTLASSYNEQFF. The CDR3, as DNA: TGTGCCAGCAGCTCGACACTAGCGAGCTCCTACAATGAGCAGTTCTTC.

V gene TRBV7-2 combines with J gene TRBJ2-6; 8 nucleotides agree with TRBD2. V lost 5 bases to trimming and J lost 0 bases; unmatched junction nucleotides: 9. Germline assignment: CDR1 SGHTA and CDR2 FQGNSA. This CDR3 is 18 amino acids long. The CDR3 spells CASSLRGDTSSGANVLTF. In DNA form, the CDR3 reads TGTGCCAGCAGCCTGCGGGGGGACACTAGCTCTGGGGCCAACGTCCTGACTTTC. Using reference TRBV7-2 and TRBJ2-6 for the parts outside the CDR3, the full variable domain is GAGVSQSPSNKVTEKGKDVELRCDPISGHTALYWYRQSLGQGLEFLIYFQGNSAPDKSGLPSDRFSAERTGGSVSTLTIQRTQQEDSAVYLCASSLRGDTSSGANVLTFGAGSRLTVL.

In its sample, this clonotype was seen a few times. The chain carries TRBV6-6 and TRBJ2-1, with D hard to call. The V gene lost 2 bases and the J gene lost 4 bases, with 3 bases spanning the gap. The CDR3 contains 12 residues. The germline CDR1 and CDR2 sequences are MNHNY and SVGAGI (reference sequence). The CDR3 protein is CASSYPYNEQFF. In nucleotides, the CDR3 is TGTGCCAGCAGTTACCCTTACAATGAGCAGTTCTTC.

V usage is TRBV21-1 and J usage is TRBJ2-1; the tabulated D call, TRBD2, remains unverified against the DNA. TRBV21-1 is a recognized pseudogene. This CDR3 spans 16 amino acids. The CDR3 bases are TGTGCCAGCAGCAGTGGAACTAGCGGGAGGGAGAATGAGCAGTTCTTC. Its translation is CASSSGTSGRENEQFF.

The table lists this clonotype with a few counts. CDR3 in amino acids: CASSEAGGAYEQYF. The CDR3 DNA is TGTGCCAGCAGTGAGGCAGGGGGCGCGTACGAGCAGTACTTC. The V gene is TRBV25-1, the J gene TRBJ2-7, with 8 nucleotides matching TRBD1. Germline V lookup: CDR1 MGHDK, CDR2 SYGVNS. V dropped 3 bases and J dropped 4; count of bases not matched to a gene: 5. CDR3 length: 14 amino acids.

This clonotype was recorded a few times. V is TRBV11-1 and J is TRBJ2-1; 7 nucleotides line up with TRBD1. Germline V lookup: CDR1 SGHAT, CDR2 FQDESV (reference sequence). The J segment lost 4 bases and the V segment lost 1 base, leaving 7 bases of the junction unmatched. The length of the CDR3 is 16 residues. CDR3 residues: CASSLDRRDSYNEQFF. The CDR3 nucleotides read TGTGCCAGCAGCTTAGATCGCCGGGACAGTTACAATGAGCAGTTCTTC.